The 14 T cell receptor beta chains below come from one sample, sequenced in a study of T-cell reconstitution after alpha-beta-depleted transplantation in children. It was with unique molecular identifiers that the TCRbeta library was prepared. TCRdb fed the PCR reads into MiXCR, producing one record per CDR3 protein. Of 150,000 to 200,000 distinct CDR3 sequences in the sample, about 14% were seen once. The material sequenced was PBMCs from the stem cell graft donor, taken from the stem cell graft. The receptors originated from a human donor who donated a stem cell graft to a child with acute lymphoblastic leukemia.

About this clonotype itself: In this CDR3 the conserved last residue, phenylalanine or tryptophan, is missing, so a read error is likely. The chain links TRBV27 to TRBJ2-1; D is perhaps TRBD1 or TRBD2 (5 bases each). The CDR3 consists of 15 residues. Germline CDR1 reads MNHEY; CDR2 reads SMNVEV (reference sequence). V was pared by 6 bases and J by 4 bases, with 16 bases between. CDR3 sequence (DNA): TGTGCCAGCAGCCTTAGAGGGACGGGATACAATGAGCAGTTCCTC. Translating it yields CASSLRGTGYNEQFL.

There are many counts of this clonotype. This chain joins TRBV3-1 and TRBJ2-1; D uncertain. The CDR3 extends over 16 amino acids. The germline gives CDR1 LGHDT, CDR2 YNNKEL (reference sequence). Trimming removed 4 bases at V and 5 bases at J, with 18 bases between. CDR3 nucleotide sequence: TGTGCCAGCAGCCCTCGAGGAGTTGTCCCCGACAATGAGCAGTTCTTC. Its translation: CASSPRGVVPDNEQFF.

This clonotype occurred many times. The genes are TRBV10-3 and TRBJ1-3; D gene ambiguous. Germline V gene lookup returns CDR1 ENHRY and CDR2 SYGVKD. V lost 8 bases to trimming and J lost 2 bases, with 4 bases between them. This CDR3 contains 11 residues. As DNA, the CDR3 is TGTGCCATCGGGGCTGGAAACACCATATATTTT. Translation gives CAIGAGNTIYF.

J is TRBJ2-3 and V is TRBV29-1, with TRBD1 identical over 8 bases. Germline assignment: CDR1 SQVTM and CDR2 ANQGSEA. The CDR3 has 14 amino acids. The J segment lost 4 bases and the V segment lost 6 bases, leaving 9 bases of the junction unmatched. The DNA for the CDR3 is TGCAGCGTCCCTGGACAGGGTTGGGCAGATACGCAGTATTTT. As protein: CSVPGQGWADTQYF.

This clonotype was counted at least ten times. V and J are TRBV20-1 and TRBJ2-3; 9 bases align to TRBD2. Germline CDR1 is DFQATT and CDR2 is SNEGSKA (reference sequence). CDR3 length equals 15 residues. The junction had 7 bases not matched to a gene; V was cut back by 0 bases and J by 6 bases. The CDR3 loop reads CSARDISGRLDTQYF. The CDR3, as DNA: TGCAGTGCTAGAGATATCAGCGGGAGGCTCGATACGCAGTATTTT.

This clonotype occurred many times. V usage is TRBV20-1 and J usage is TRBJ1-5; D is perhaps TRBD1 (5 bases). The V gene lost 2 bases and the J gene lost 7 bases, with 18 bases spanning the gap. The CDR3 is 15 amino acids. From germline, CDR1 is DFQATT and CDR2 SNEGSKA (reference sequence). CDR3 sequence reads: CSARTKQVSNQPQHF. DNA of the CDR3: TGCAGTGCTAGAACGAAACAGGTCTCGAACCAGCCCCAGCATTTT.

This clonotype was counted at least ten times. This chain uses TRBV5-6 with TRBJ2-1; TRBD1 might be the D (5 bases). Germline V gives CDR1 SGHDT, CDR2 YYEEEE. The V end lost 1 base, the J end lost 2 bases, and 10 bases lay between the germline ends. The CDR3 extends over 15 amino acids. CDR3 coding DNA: TGTGCCAGCAGCTTGCTCCCAGGGCCCTACAATGAGCAGTTCTTC. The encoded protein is CASSLLPGPYNEQFF.

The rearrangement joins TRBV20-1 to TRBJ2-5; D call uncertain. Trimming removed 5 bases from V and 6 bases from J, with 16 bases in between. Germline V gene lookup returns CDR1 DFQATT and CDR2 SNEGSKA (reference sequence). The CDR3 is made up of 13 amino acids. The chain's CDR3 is CSAPSTGTKTQYF. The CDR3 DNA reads TGCAGTGCTCCCAGTACTGGTACGAAGACCCAGTACTTC.

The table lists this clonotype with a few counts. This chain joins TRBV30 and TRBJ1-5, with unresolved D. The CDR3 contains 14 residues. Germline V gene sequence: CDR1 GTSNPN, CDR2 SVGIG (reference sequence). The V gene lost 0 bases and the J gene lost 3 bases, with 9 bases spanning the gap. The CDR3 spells CAWSVDRNNQPQHF. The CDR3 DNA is TGTGCCTGGAGTGTCGACCGAAACAATCAGCCCCAGCATTTT.

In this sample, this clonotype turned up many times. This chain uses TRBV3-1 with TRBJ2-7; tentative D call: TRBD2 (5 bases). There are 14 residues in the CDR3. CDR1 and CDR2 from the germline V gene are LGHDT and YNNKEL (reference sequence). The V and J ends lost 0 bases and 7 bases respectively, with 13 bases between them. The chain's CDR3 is CASSQDWAGMEQYF. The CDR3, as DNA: TGTGCCAGCAGCCAAGATTGGGCCGGGATGGAGCAGTACTTC.

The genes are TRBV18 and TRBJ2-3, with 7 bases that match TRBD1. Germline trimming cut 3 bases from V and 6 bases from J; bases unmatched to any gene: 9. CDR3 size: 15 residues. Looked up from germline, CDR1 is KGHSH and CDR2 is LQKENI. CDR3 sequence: CASSPETGTVDTQYF. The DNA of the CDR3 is TGTGCCAGCTCACCGGAGACAGGGACGGTTGATACGCAGTATTTT.

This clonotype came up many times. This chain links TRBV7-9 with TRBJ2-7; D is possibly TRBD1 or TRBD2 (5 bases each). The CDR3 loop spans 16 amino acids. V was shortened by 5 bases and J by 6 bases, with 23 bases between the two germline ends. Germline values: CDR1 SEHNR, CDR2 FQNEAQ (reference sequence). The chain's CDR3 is CASSRFGTLGVGEQYF. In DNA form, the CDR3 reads TGTGCCAGCAGCCGATTCGGGACCCTCGGGGTGGGCGAGCAGTACTTC.

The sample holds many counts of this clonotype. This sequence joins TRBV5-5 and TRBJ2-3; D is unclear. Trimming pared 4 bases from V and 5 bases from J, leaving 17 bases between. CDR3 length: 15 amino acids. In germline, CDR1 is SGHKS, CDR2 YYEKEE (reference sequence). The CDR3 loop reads CASSGPGSRGDTQYF. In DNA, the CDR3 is TGTGCCAGCAGCGGACCGGGCTCCCGCGGAGATACGCAGTATTTT.

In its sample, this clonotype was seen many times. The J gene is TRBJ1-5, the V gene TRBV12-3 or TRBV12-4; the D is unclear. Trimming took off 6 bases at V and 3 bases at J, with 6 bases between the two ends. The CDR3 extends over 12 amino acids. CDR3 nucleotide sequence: TGTGCCAGCAGGCATGACAATCAGCCCCAGCATTTT. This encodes CASRHDNQPQHF.